This T cell receptor (beta chain) comes out of a study of T cell repertoires in cytomegalovirus infection. The overall study: Selection of CMV epitopes for the study included recently identified HLA-C-restricted and well-studied HLA-B-restricted ones. TCR beta signatures that were public indicated CMV infection and matching HLA type.

TCRdb reanalysed the reads using MiXCR and keeps one entry per CDR3 protein. The repertoire holds hundreds of thousands of distinct CDR3 sequences, 25% to 40% seen once, with roughly an eighth in the top ten. The germline V gene encodes CDR1 SEHNR and CDR2 FQNEAQ (reference sequence). This CDR3 comprises 14 residues. Trimming removed 5 bases from V and 6 bases from J; junction bases left unmatched: 8. This clonotype was seen repeatedly, ten times or more. No antigen is known for it. The sequence was obtained from a human donor in good health (CMV status not recorded). Some clones in this sample may be carry-over from other donors' samples. Sequencing used cultured CD8+ T cells from PBMCs, obtained from culture after CMV antigen stimulation. The rearrangement joins TRBV7-9 to TRBJ1-2; TRBD1 matches 8 bases. The CDR3 here is CASSPPDRVDGYTF. CDR3 nucleotide sequence: TGTGCCAGCAGCCCACCGGACAGGGTGGATGGCTACACCTTC.